A selection of T cell receptor beta chains follows, all from one sample in a study of OX40 agonist ivuxolimab in advanced cancers. The assay was immunoSEQ multiplex PCR, and TCRdb's table has in-frame clones only and misses some. The sample lists around 57,000 clones, approximately 82% occurring once. The material was CD4+ or CD8+ T cells sorted from blood, obtained in a trial of the OX40 agonist ivuxolimab. These receptors all come from an adult with an advanced solid tumor such as melanoma, head and neck, liver or kidney cancer. Each CDR3 is given with its conserved first and last residue. The order of the fields is D gene, clone size, J gene, V gene, CDR3 DNA, CDR3 protein. The D gene is left open where the match is weak. Only some rows state a clone size, as once, few, many or a class for expanded clones.

D: .
size: few
J: TRBJ1-2
V: TRBV19
DNA: TGTGCCAGTAGTATTCAGGGATACTATGGCTACACCTTC
CDR3: CASSIQGYYGYTF

D: .
size: .
J: TRBJ2-7
V: TRBV29-1
DNA: TGCAGCGTTCGGACGTCCGGCTCCTACGAGCAGTACTTC
CDR3: CSVRTSGSYEQYF

D: .
size: .
J: TRBJ2-7
V: TRBV28
DNA: TGTGCCAGCAGTACCACCTACGAGCAGTACTTC
CDR3: CASSTTYEQYF

D: .
size: .
J: TRBJ1-1
V: TRBV19
DNA: TGTGCCAGTAAGGTGACCGAGTCGAACACTGAAGCTTTCTTT
CDR3: CASKVTESNTEAFF

D: .
size: .
J: TRBJ2-3
V: TRBV27
DNA: TGTGCCAGCAGTTTAGGGGGAGAAGATACGCAGTATTTT
CDR3: CASSLGGEDTQYF

D: .
size: few
J: TRBJ1-1
V: TRBV19
DNA: TGTGCCAGTAGTATGAGGGGGGGTCCTGAAGCTTTCTTT
CDR3: CASSMRGGPEAFF

D: .
size: .
J: TRBJ2-7
V: TRBV5-8
DNA: TGTGCCAGCAGCCGAGGTAGAGCAGGGTGGTCCTACGAGCAGTACTTC
CDR3: CASSRGRAGWSYEQYF

D: .
size: .
J: TRBJ2-5
V: TRBV11-3
DNA: TGTGCCAGCAGCTCCAATGAAGAGACCCAGTACTTC
CDR3: CASSSNEETQYF

D: .
size: .
J: TRBJ1-3
V: TRBV29-1
DNA: TGCAGCGCACGGGCTCGCTCTGGAAACACCATATATTTT
CDR3: CSARARSGNTIYF

D: .
size: .
J: TRBJ2-5
V: TRBV7-9
DNA: TGTGCCAGCAGCTTGATAGCGGTAGAGACCCAGTACTTC
CDR3: CASSLIAVETQYF

D: .
size: .
J: TRBJ1-5
V: TRBV19
DNA: TGTGCCAGTAGCGACACCGTCAGTCAGCCCCAGCATTTT
CDR3: CASSDTVSQPQHF

D: .
size: .
J: TRBJ2-1
V: TRBV7-2
DNA: TGTGCCAGCAGCTTACACCAAAACAATGAGCAGTTCTTC
CDR3: CASSLHQNNEQFF

D: TRBD2
size: .
J: TRBJ2-1
V: TRBV7-7
DNA: TGTGCTAGCAGCCCCGCGGTGGCGGGGGGGTACAATGAGCAGTTCTTC
CDR3: CASSPAVAGGYNEQFF

D: .
size: once
J: TRBJ2-4
V: TRBV4-1
DNA: TGCGCCAGCAGCCAAGGGGAAAACATTCAGTACTTC
CDR3: CASSQGENIQYF

D: TRBD1
size: few
J: TRBJ2-7
V: TRBV18
DNA: TGTGCCAGCTCACCATTGGGACAGGGGGCAGGGTCCTACGAGCAGTACTTC
CDR3: CASSPLGQGAGSYEQYF

D: .
size: once
J: TRBJ1-2
V: TRBV6-6
DNA: TGTGCCAGCAGTTACGAGGGGAACTATGGCTACACCTTC
CDR3: CASSYEGNYGYTF

D: TRBD1
size: .
J: TRBJ2-7
V: TRBV19
DNA: TGTGCCAGTAGTTCTTCCGGGACAGCGATCTACGAGCAGTACTTC
CDR3: CASSSSGTAIYEQYF

D: .
size: .
J: TRBJ2-7
V: TRBV28
DNA: TGTGCCAGCAGTTTTGGGGGCAGGAAGGCCACCTACGAGCAGTACTTC
CDR3: CASSFGGRKATYEQYF

D: .
size: .
J: TRBJ2-7
V: TRBV7-2
DNA: TGTGCCAGCAGCTCAGTGGGCCAAAGCTCCTACGAGCAGTACTTC
CDR3: CASSSVGQSSYEQYF

D: TRBD1
size: .
J: TRBJ1-2
V: TRBV18
DNA: TGTGCCAGCTCAACGGGACAGGACTATGGCTACACCTTC
CDR3: CASSTGQDYGYTF

D: .
size: .
J: TRBJ1-4
V: TRBV5-1
DNA: TGCGCCAGCAGCCCCTCGGGGTCTACTAATGAAAAACTGTTTTTT
CDR3: CASSPSGSTNEKLFF

D: .
size: .
J: TRBJ1-6
V: TRBV7-9
DNA: TGTGCCAGCACCGTCCGGGGTGGACCCCTCCACTTT
CDR3: CASTVRGGPLHF

D: TRBD1
size: once
J: TRBJ2-2
V: TRBV6-1
DNA: TGTGCCAGCAGTGAAGTCAGGGGGCAGAGCGGGGAGCTGTTTTTT
CDR3: CASSEVRGQSGELFF

D: .
size: once
J: TRBJ2-1
V: TRBV2
DNA: TGTGCCAGCAGTGAAGCGCTAGGAGCCTCCTACAATGAGCAGTTCTTC
CDR3: CASSEALGASYNEQFF

D: .
size: once
J: TRBJ2-1
V: TRBV7-3
DNA: TGTGCCAGCAGAAACGACCAAGACGGGAACTACAATGAGCAGTTCTTC
CDR3: CASRNDQDGNYNEQFF

D: TRBD1
size: .
J: TRBJ1-5
V: TRBV18
DNA: TGTGCCAGCTCCTCCGGGACAGGGGATCACCTCAATCAGCCCCAGCATTTT
CDR3: CASSSGTGDHLNQPQHF

D: TRBD1
size: .
J: TRBJ2-1
V: TRBV19
DNA: TGTGCCAGTAGTATTCCCAGACAGGGGCCTTACAATGAGCAGTTCTTC
CDR3: CASSIPRQGPYNEQFF

D: .
size: once
J: TRBJ1-2
V: TRBV18
DNA: TGTGCCAGCTCACCACCAAATCGGTATGGCTACACCTTC
CDR3: CASSPPNRYGYTF

D: TRBD1
size: .
J: TRBJ2-1
V: TRBV7-6
DNA: TGTGCCAGCAGCTTTCCGGGACAGAGCAATGAGCAGTTCTTC
CDR3: CASSFPGQSNEQFF

D: .
size: .
J: TRBJ2-2
V: TRBV6-5
DNA: TGTGCCAGCAGTTTTGGATTAAACACCGGGGAGCTGTTTTTT
CDR3: CASSFGLNTGELFF

D: .
size: .
J: TRBJ2-1
V: TRBV27
DNA: TGTGCCAGCAGAGCTCCGCTGAGCTCCTACAATGAGCAGTTCTTC
CDR3: CASRAPLSSYNEQFF

D: .
size: .
J: TRBJ2-7
V: TRBV5-4
DNA: TGTGCCAGCAGCTTACCGGGTGACCTCGACGAGCAGTACTTC
CDR3: CASSLPGDLDEQYF

D: .
size: .
J: TRBJ1-5
V: TRBV6-1
DNA: TGTGCCAGCAGTGAAAGCTATAGCAATCAGCCCCAGCATTTT
CDR3: CASSESYSNQPQHF

D: .
size: .
J: TRBJ2-7
V: TRBV5-6
DNA: TGTGCCAGCAGCTCTTACCATAATCGACTCCGCTCCTACGAGCAGTACTTC
CDR3: CASSSYHNRLRSYEQYF

D: .
size: .
J: TRBJ2-6
V: TRBV19
DNA: TGTGCCAGTACCCTTTTGGTAGGGGGATCCGGGGCCAACGTCCTGACTTTC
CDR3: CASTLLVGGSGANVLTF

D: .
size: .
J: TRBJ2-1
V: TRBV6-6
DNA: TGTGCCAGCAGTTACTCGACGGTCCAGGGCACGAATGAGCAGTTCTTC
CDR3: CASSYSTVQGTNEQFF

D: TRBD1
size: .
J: TRBJ1-4
V: TRBV28
DNA: TGTGCCAGCAGTCCCAGGACAGGGATAGGTGAAAAACTGTTTTTT
CDR3: CASSPRTGIGEKLFF

D: .
size: .
J: TRBJ2-3
V: TRBV19
DNA: TGTGCCAGTACTTTTGGAGATACGCAGTATTTT
CDR3: CASTFGDTQYF

D: TRBD2
size: .
J: TRBJ2-7
V: TRBV7-6
DNA: TGTGCCAGCACCCCGGGGGGGGCCCCGGGCGAGCAGTACTTC
CDR3: CASTPGGAPGEQYF

D: .
size: .
J: TRBJ2-3
V: TRBV5-6
DNA: TGTGCCAGCAGCTTGATCGGGGAAGATACGCAGTATTTT
CDR3: CASSLIGEDTQYF

D: .
size: .
J: TRBJ1-1
V: TRBV7-2
DNA: TGTGCCAGCAGCTTCCCTACAGTGAACACTGAAGCTTTCTTT
CDR3: CASSFPTVNTEAFF

D: .
size: .
J: TRBJ1-1
V: TRBV6-1
DNA: TGTGCCAGCTCGGGATCAGGCAGAACTGAAGCTTTCTTT
CDR3: CASSGSGRTEAFF

D: TRBD1
size: .
J: TRBJ1-6
V: TRBV19
DNA: TGTGCCAGTAGTATTCGGGGGCAGGGGGCAAGAGGAAATTCACCCCTCCACTTT
CDR3: CASSIRGQGARGNSPLHF

D: TRBD2
size: .
J: TRBJ2-5
V: TRBV19
DNA: TGTGCCAGCCAGACTAGCGGGGGGGCGAGGGAGACCCAGTACTTC
CDR3: CASQTSGGARETQYF

D: TRBD2
size: .
J: TRBJ2-2
V: TRBV4-3
DNA: TGCGCCAGCAGCCAAGACGGGGGGGCCATCGGGGAGCTGTTTTTT
CDR3: CASSQDGGAIGELFF

D: .
size: .
J: TRBJ1-1
V: TRBV9
DNA: TGTGCCAGCAGCGTTACAGGGAACACTGAAGCTTTCTTT
CDR3: CASSVTGNTEAFF

D: TRBD2
size: .
J: TRBJ2-7
V: TRBV27
DNA: TGTGCCAGCAGTTTATCTCTAGCGGGGAAAAGCAAGCAGTACTTC
CDR3: CASSLSLAGKSKQYF

D: .
size: once
J: TRBJ1-2
V: TRBV5-1
DNA: TGCGCCAGCAGCATCGACAGGCACCCCTATGGCTACACCTTC
CDR3: CASSIDRHPYGYTF

D: .
size: .
J: TRBJ1-1
V: TRBV11-3
DNA: TGTGCCAGCAGCTACAGGGAGAACACTGAAGCTTTCTTT
CDR3: CASSYRENTEAFF

D: .
size: few
J: TRBJ2-3
V: TRBV4-3
DNA: TGCGCCAGCAGCCAATATCACGAACAGGGATATAGCACAGATACGCAGTATTTT
CDR3: CASSQYHEQGYSTDTQYF

D: .
size: .
J: TRBJ1-3
V: TRBV5-1
DNA: TGCGCCAGCACCCCTGGGGATTCCTCTGGAAACACCATATATTTT
CDR3: CASTPGDSSGNTIYF

D: .
size: .
J: TRBJ2-3
V: TRBV5-1
DNA: TGCGCCAGCAGCCTGGGACACCGCACAGATACGCAGTATTTT
CDR3: CASSLGHRTDTQYF

D: TRBD1
size: .
J: TRBJ1-1
V: TRBV5-4
DNA: TGTGCCAGCAGCGCCGGGACAGGGGATCGTACTGAAGCTTTCTTT
CDR3: CASSAGTGDRTEAFF

D: .
size: few
J: TRBJ2-2
V: TRBV5-1
DNA: TGCGCCAGCAGCTTGGGACACCGGGCGAACACCGGGGAGCTGTTTTTT
CDR3: CASSLGHRANTGELFF